One sample yielded the 19 T cell receptor beta chains listed below, sequenced in a study of shared clonotypes between healthy human individuals. The table came from immunoSEQ multiplex PCR; TCRdb's copy has only in-frame clones and leaves some out. Here the sample spans about 2 million clones, 85% to 95% being singletons. Material for sequencing was naive CD4+ T cells sorted from blood. Subset meaning: CD45RA+ positively selected. The source is a man aged 18 to 35 in good health.

The sample holds a few counts of this clone. V is TRBV10-3 and J is TRBJ2-2; TRBD2 aligns across 9 bases. The germline V gene has CDR1 ENHRY and CDR2 SYGVKD. V lost 0 bases, J lost 1 base, and 0 bases stayed unmatched. There are 16 residues in the CDR3. CDR3 amino acids: CAISESTSGNTGELFF. For the CDR3, the DNA is TGTGCCATCAGTGAGTCGACTAGCGGGAACACCGGGGAGCTGTTTTTT.

The chain employs TRBV7-2 and TRBJ2-7, with TRBD1 matching over 10 bases. The CDR3 sequence is 14 residues long. Germline lookup yields CDR1 SGHTA and CDR2 FQGNSA. J gave up 4 bases and V 5 bases, and 5 bases lay outside the gene matches. This chain's CDR3 is CASSPDRGFYEQYF. CDR3 DNA sequence: TGTGCCAGCAGCCCGGACAGGGGGTTTTACGAGCAGTACTTC.

The chain links TRBV5-4 to TRBJ2-7, with 8 bases fitting TRBD2. Trimming cost V 0 bases and J 3 bases; bases outside gene matches: 5. The CDR3 covers 15 residues. Germline-derived CDR1 and CDR2 are SGHNT and YYREEE (reference sequence). The CDR3 coding sequence is TGTGCCAGCAGCTTGGAAGGTAGCGGGATCTACGAGCAGTACTTC. This encodes CASSLEGSGIYEQYF.

The CDR3 protein is CASSDGQSGNSPLHF. CDR3 coding DNA: TGTGCCAGCTCAGATGGACAGAGTGGTAATTCACCCCTCCACTTT. The chain uses TRBV18 and TRBJ1-6; tentatively, D is TRBD1 (6 bases). The ends were cut back, 5 bases at V and 6 bases at J, with 14 bases in the middle. The CDR3 is 15 amino acids. Germline V CDR1 and CDR2: KGHSH, LQKENI.

The count of this clone is one. The chain combines TRBV25-1 with TRBJ2-1; 8 bases are shared with TRBD1. The CDR3 is 16 amino acids. Trimming at V came to 4 bases and at J to 0 bases, leaving 5 bases not matched to a gene. Per the germline V gene, CDR1 is MGHDK and CDR2 is SYGVNS. The CDR3 region is CASSADRDSSYNEQFF. As DNA, the CDR3 is TGTGCCAGCAGTGCGGACAGGGACTCCTCCTACAATGAGCAGTTCTTC.

V usage is TRBV7-2 and J usage is TRBJ2-3; 7 bases line up with TRBD1. The CDR3 length is 12 residues. Germline trimming cut 4 bases from V and 6 bases from J; bases unmatched to any gene: 1. Per germline, CDR1 SGHTA and CDR2 FQGNSA. The CDR3 DNA sequence: TGTGCCAGCAGCTACAGGGGCGATACGCAGTATTTT. Amino acid sequence: CASSYRGDTQYF.

Of note for this clone: A read error may produce the germline difference seen at one junction end. This chain's CDR3 is CASSQDLGSGINYVRDF. The DNA of the CDR3 is TGTGCCAGCAGCCAAGATCTAGGCTCCGGGATAAACTACGTTCGGGACTTC. The V and J genes are TRBV14 and TRBJ2-7; maybe TRBD2 (5 bases). The CDR3 has 17 residues. Germline CDR1 is SGHDN and CDR2 is FVKESK.

The chain links TRBV7-6 to TRBJ2-7; D is tentatively TRBD1 or TRBD2 (5 bases each). The V end lost 3 bases, the J end lost 0 bases, and 15 bases lay between the germline ends. The CDR3 covers 16 residues. Germline V gene lookup returns CDR1 SGHVS and CDR2 FNYEAQ. The CDR3 here is CASSFRDGTLSYEQYF. The CDR3 DNA is TGTGCCAGCAGCTTCCGGGACGGTACCCTCTCCTACGAGCAGTACTTC. The full variable domain, rest sourced from reference TRBV7-6 and TRBJ2-7, is GAGVSQSPRYKVTKRGQDVALRCDPISGHVSLYWYRQALGQGPEFLTYFNYEAQQDKSGLPNDRFSAERPEGSISTLTIQRTEQRDSAMYRCASSFRDGTLSYEQYFGPGTRLTVT.

The chain couples TRBV7-2 to TRBJ1-3, with D possibly being TRBD1 (6 bases). Per germline, CDR1 SGHTA and CDR2 FQGNSA. The CDR3 runs 15 residues. With 5 bases removed from V and 2 bases from J, the gap between germline ends came to 13 bases. In DNA form, the CDR3 reads TGTGCCAGCAGCGCCCTAACAGGGACTGGAAACACCATATATTTT. Its protein product is CASSALTGTGNTIYF.

CDR3 DNA sequence: TGTGCCAGCAGGATGACTAGCGGGAGGAATGAGCAGTTCTTC. It translates to CASRMTSGRNEQFF. The chain couples TRBV6-5 to TRBJ2-1; TRBD2 agrees at 13 bases. This CDR3 comprises 14 residues. Germline CDR1 reads MNHEY; CDR2 reads SVGAGI. The trim removed 6 bases at V and 7 bases at J, leaving 3 bases unmatched.

The rearrangement uses TRBV27 and TRBJ2-7; 9 bases are a match to TRBD1. The CDR3 has 14 amino acids. The germline CDR1 and CDR2 sequences are MNHEY and SMNVEV (reference sequence). The junction had 11 bases not matched to a gene; V was cut back by 6 bases and J by 8 bases. CDR3 in amino acids: CASRGGQGPLKQYF. The CDR3 DNA sequence: TGTGCCAGCAGGGGTGGACAGGGGCCGCTCAAGCAGTACTTC.

This clone was seen just once. The chain carries TRBV18 and TRBJ1-6; TRBD1 aligns across 7 bases. The CDR3 has 16 amino acids. The V gene end was trimmed by 6 bases and the J gene end by 5 bases; junction bases not matched to a gene: 10. Germline V gene data show CDR1 as KGHSH and CDR2 as LQKENI. The CDR3 coding sequence is TGTGCCAGCTCCCTACGGGGGACAGAAGATAATTCACCCCTCCACTTT. This codes for CASSLRGTEDNSPLHF.

This clone was recorded only once. CDR3 in DNA: TGTGCCAGCAGTTTCTGGACAGGGTCGTCGGAGACCCAGTACTTC. Its translation is CASSFWTGSSETQYF. V usage is TRBV7-9 and J usage is TRBJ2-5, with 8 bases fitting TRBD1. The CDR3 sequence is 15 residues long. Germline lookup yields CDR1 SEHNR and CDR2 FQNEAQ (reference sequence). Losses at the gene ends were 6 bases for V and 5 bases for J; bases not matched to a gene: 11.

The chain couples TRBV1 to TRBJ2-4; TRBD2, the table's D call, lacks a check against the DNA. TRBV1 constitutes a pseudogene. There are 16 residues in the CDR3. The CDR3 loop is CTSSLRTSGAMGIQYF. The CDR3 DNA reads as TGCACCAGCAGCCTCAGGACTAGCGGGGCTATGGGAATTCAGTACTTC.

This chain links TRBV7-9 with TRBJ1-4; D perhaps matches TRBD1 (6 bases). This CDR3 has 17 residues. The germline gives CDR1 SEHNR, CDR2 FQNEAQ (reference sequence). Trimming took off 5 bases at V and 0 bases at J, with 16 bases between the two ends. CDR3 coding DNA: TGTGCCAGCAGCCCTACAGGGTTAGGGGCAACTAATGAAAAACTGTTTTTT. The encoded protein is CASSPTGLGATNEKLFF.

Remarks on this clone: In the same sample, other DNA sequences code for this CDR3. The chain employs TRBV6-5 and TRBJ1-1; D is uncertain. V lost 1 base and J lost 5, with 8 bases in between. CDR1 MNHEY and CDR2 SVGAGI come from the germline V gene. This CDR3 is built from 13 residues. The CDR3 nucleotides read TGTGCCAGCAGTTACTTGGGTGGAACTGAAGCTTTCTTT. Translation gives CASSYLGGTEAFF.

This clone was recorded only once. The chain joins TRBV10-3 to TRBJ1-1, with D perhaps matching TRBD1 (5 bases). The CDR3 is 14 residues long. V lost 6 bases and J lost 5, with 16 bases in between. Germline loops: CDR1 ENHRY, CDR2 SYGVKD. CDR3 sequence reads: CAIRSGTLITEAFF. The CDR3 DNA follows: TGTGCCATCAGATCCGGGACCCTAATAACTGAAGCTTTCTTT.

A word on this clone: The same CDR3 is also encoded by other DNA sequences in this sample. The chain couples TRBV18 to TRBJ2-3, with D hard to call. CDR3 length: 13 amino acids. V dropped 3 bases and J dropped 6 bases, with 10 bases sitting between them. Germline V gene data show CDR1 as KGHSH and CDR2 as LQKENI. As DNA, the CDR3 is TGTGCCAGCTCACCTTTAACGGGCGATACGCAGTATTTT. Its translation: CASSPLTGDTQYF.

This clone was recorded only once. This chain uses TRBV4-3 with TRBJ2-2; D might be TRBD1 or TRBD2, each matching 5 bases. The CDR3 is 18 amino acids. Germline-derived CDR1 and CDR2 are LGHNA and YSLEER. V shed 2 bases and J shed 5 bases, with 21 bases lying between them. CDR3 coding DNA: TGCGCCAGCAGCCAACCCAGCTATGGGGACCGAAGGACCGGGGAGCTGTTTTTT. Protein sequence: CASSQPSYGDRRTGELFF.